These T cell receptor beta chains were read from a single sample in a study of blood T cell repertoires in COVID-19. TCRdb keeps only in-frame clones here, not all; method: immunoSEQ multiplex PCR. The sample records tens of thousands of clones, less than 90% being singletons. Sequencing was done on a sample of peripheral blood. The receptor set was obtained from a woman between 65 and 79 years old with active COVID-19. Both conserved end residues are part of each CDR3. The D gene is left open where the match is weak. Only part of the rows carry a size: once, few, many, or a class if the clone is expanded.

J gene: TRBJ1-6; D gene: TRBD1; V gene: TRBV27; clone size: .; CDR3 protein: CASTRDRDSYNSPLHF; CDR3 DNA: TGTGCCAGCACCCGGGACAGGGACTCCTATAATTCACCCCTCCACTTT
J gene: TRBJ2-2; D gene: .; V gene: TRBV28; clone size: .; CDR3 protein: CAGGGHTNTGELFF; CDR3 DNA: TGTGCCGGGGGGGGACATACGAACACCGGGGAGCTGTTTTTT
J gene: TRBJ2-2; D gene: TRBD1; V gene: TRBV5-1; clone size: .; CDR3 protein: CASSSNPTGDSGELFF; CDR3 DNA: TGCGCCAGCAGCTCGAACCCGACAGGGGACTCCGGGGAGCTGTTTTTT
J gene: TRBJ2-3; D gene: .; V gene: TRBV21-1; clone size: .; CDR3 protein: CASSIEASGRGDTQYF; CDR3 DNA: TGTGCCAGCAGCATCGAAGCTAGCGGGAGGGGAGATACGCAGTATTTT
J gene: TRBJ2-1; D gene: TRBD2; V gene: TRBV19; clone size: .; CDR3 protein: CASSLLAGNSYNEQFF; CDR3 DNA: TGTGCCAGTAGCCTACTAGCGGGGAACTCCTACAATGAGCAGTTCTTC
J gene: TRBJ1-3; D gene: .; V gene: TRBV9; clone size: .; CDR3 protein: CASSLRQFSGNTIYF; CDR3 DNA: TGTGCCAGCAGCCTTCGACAGTTCTCTGGAAACACCATATATTTT
J gene: TRBJ2-7; D gene: .; V gene: TRBV7-8; clone size: .; CDR3 protein: CASSSAGQSSYEQYF; CDR3 DNA: TGTGCCAGCAGCTCAGCCGGACAGAGCTCCTACGAGCAGTACTTC
J gene: TRBJ2-5; D gene: TRBD1; V gene: TRBV19; clone size: few; CDR3 protein: CASSIDTGGVSETQYF; CDR3 DNA: TGTGCCAGTAGTATAGACACAGGGGGCGTTTCAGAGACCCAGTACTTC
J gene: TRBJ2-7; D gene: TRBD1; V gene: TRBV18; clone size: .; CDR3 protein: CASSPPGDRSYEQYF; CDR3 DNA: TGTGCCAGCTCACCTCCTGGGGACAGATCCTACGAGCAGTACTTC
J gene: TRBJ1-1; D gene: TRBD1; V gene: TRBV19; clone size: .; CDR3 protein: CASSLQGGDSKCFF; CDR3 DNA: TGTGCCAGTAGTTTACAAGGGGGCGATTCTAAGTGCTTCTTT
J gene: TRBJ1-1; D gene: .; V gene: TRBV12-3/TRBV12-4; clone size: .; CDR3 protein: CASSFSNTEAFF; CDR3 DNA: TGTGCCAGCAGTTTCTCGAACACTGAAGCTTTCTTT
J gene: TRBJ1-5; D gene: .; V gene: TRBV19; clone size: .; CDR3 protein: CASSISGARDQPQHF; CDR3 DNA: TGTGCCAGTAGTATAAGCGGGGCTCGAGATCAGCCCCAGCATTTT
J gene: TRBJ1-5; D gene: .; V gene: TRBV7-8; clone size: few; CDR3 protein: CASSPSPQPQHF; CDR3 DNA: TGTGCCAGCAGCCCTTCTCCTCAGCCCCAGCATTTT
J gene: TRBJ2-7; D gene: .; V gene: TRBV7-3; clone size: .; CDR3 protein: CASSLDPSTGQYF; CDR3 DNA: TGTGCCAGCAGCTTAGACCCATCAACGGGGCAGTACTTC
J gene: TRBJ2-1; D gene: TRBD2; V gene: TRBV13; clone size: few; CDR3 protein: CASSPQLAGDNEQFF; CDR3 DNA: TGTGCCAGCAGCCCCCAGCTAGCGGGGGACAATGAGCAGTTCTTC
J gene: TRBJ2-7; D gene: .; V gene: TRBV20-1; clone size: .; CDR3 protein: CSASFPRTYEQYF; CDR3 DNA: TGCAGTGCTAGTTTCCCCAGAACCTACGAGCAGTACTTC
J gene: TRBJ1-1; D gene: .; V gene: TRBV28; clone size: .; CDR3 protein: CASSLGPDRLNTEAFF; CDR3 DNA: TGTGCCAGCAGTTTAGGTCCAGACAGGTTAAACACTGAAGCTTTCTTT
J gene: TRBJ2-1; D gene: TRBD2; V gene: TRBV6-5; clone size: .; CDR3 protein: CASSLLAGGNNEQFF; CDR3 DNA: TGTGCCAGCAGTCTTCTAGCGGGAGGGAACAATGAGCAGTTCTTC
J gene: TRBJ1-1; D gene: .; V gene: TRBV15; clone size: .; CDR3 protein: CATSRGGDTEAFF; CDR3 DNA: TGTGCCACCAGCAGAGGGGGCGACACTGAAGCTTTCTTT
J gene: TRBJ2-5; D gene: .; V gene: TRBV18; clone size: .; CDR3 protein: CASSPSGQETQYF; CDR3 DNA: TGTGCCAGCTCACCCTCGGGTCAAGAGACCCAGTACTTC
J gene: TRBJ2-7; D gene: TRBD1; V gene: TRBV3-1/TRBV3-2; clone size: few; CDR3 protein: CASRGGQGLSEQYF; CDR3 DNA: TGTGCCAGCAGGGGAGGACAGGGGCTCTCGGAGCAGTACTTC
J gene: TRBJ2-5; D gene: TRBD1; V gene: TRBV30; clone size: .; CDR3 protein: CASTPHGQGRETQYF; CDR3 DNA: TGTGCCTCCACCCCTCACGGACAGGGTAGGGAGACCCAGTACTTC
J gene: TRBJ2-7; D gene: .; V gene: TRBV5-1; clone size: .; CDR3 protein: CASSLRTNAYEQYF; CDR3 DNA: TGCGCCAGCAGCTTGAGGACAAATGCCTACGAGCAGTACTTC
J gene: TRBJ2-7; D gene: TRBD2; V gene: TRBV10-3; clone size: .; CDR3 protein: CAISRTLAGEVPYEQYF; CDR3 DNA: TGTGCCATCAGTAGAACTTTAGCGGGAGAGGTTCCCTACGAGCAGTACTTC
J gene: TRBJ2-7; D gene: TRBD2; V gene: TRBV5-1; clone size: .; CDR3 protein: CASSLAGGNYEQYF; CDR3 DNA: TGCGCCAGCAGCCTAGCGGGAGGGAACTACGAGCAGTACTTC
J gene: TRBJ2-7; D gene: TRBD1; V gene: TRBV7-2; clone size: .; CDR3 protein: CASSLPPGQGLYEQYF; CDR3 DNA: TGTGCCAGCAGCCTACCACCGGGACAGGGGCTTTACGAGCAGTACTTC
J gene: TRBJ2-5; D gene: .; V gene: TRBV21-1; clone size: .; CDR3 protein: CASTKGLAVDGVQETQYF; CDR3 DNA: TGTGCCAGCACCAAGGGACTAGCGGTAGACGGGGTCCAAGAGACCCAGTACTTC
J gene: TRBJ2-3; D gene: .; V gene: TRBV7-3; clone size: .; CDR3 protein: CASSLTRGDTQYF; CDR3 DNA: TGTGCCAGCAGCTTAACAAGGGGGGATACGCAGTATTTT
J gene: TRBJ2-7; D gene: .; V gene: TRBV2; clone size: .; CDR3 protein: CASKREQSSYEQYF; CDR3 DNA: TGTGCCAGCAAACGAGAACAGAGCTCCTACGAGCAGTACTTC
J gene: TRBJ2-7; D gene: TRBD1; V gene: TRBV3-1/TRBV3-2; clone size: .; CDR3 protein: CASSRTGVEQYF; CDR3 DNA: TGTGCCAGCAGTAGGACAGGGGTAGAGCAGTACTTC
J gene: TRBJ2-2; D gene: .; V gene: TRBV24-1; clone size: .; CDR3 protein: CATSGRGTWELFF; CDR3 DNA: TGTGCCACCAGTGGTAGGGGAACCTGGGAGCTGTTTTTT
J gene: TRBJ1-2; D gene: TRBD1; V gene: TRBV2; clone size: few; CDR3 protein: CASRIIQGKNGYTF; CDR3 DNA: TGTGCCAGCAGGATAATACAGGGGAAGAATGGCTACACCTTC
J gene: TRBJ1-3; D gene: .; V gene: TRBV11-3; clone size: .; CDR3 protein: CASSRGGDGTIYF; CDR3 DNA: TGTGCCAGCAGCCGGGGAGGGGATGGCACCATATATTTT
J gene: TRBJ1-1; D gene: .; V gene: TRBV18; clone size: .; CDR3 protein: CASSPLSGQPNTEAFF; CDR3 DNA: TGTGCCAGCTCACCACTATCTGGACAGCCGAACACTGAAGCTTTCTTT
J gene: TRBJ1-2; D gene: TRBD1; V gene: TRBV5-4; clone size: .; CDR3 protein: CASSLDQGGNYGYTF; CDR3 DNA: TGTGCCAGCAGCTTGGATCAGGGGGGAAACTATGGCTACACCTTC
J gene: TRBJ2-7; D gene: TRBD2; V gene: TRBV9; clone size: .; CDR3 protein: CASSPGAGGISYEQYF; CDR3 DNA: TGTGCCAGCAGCCCGGGAGCGGGAGGGATCTCCTACGAGCAGTACTTC
J gene: TRBJ2-1; D gene: .; V gene: TRBV6-1; clone size: .; CDR3 protein: CASCEARKGKDEQFF; CDR3 DNA: TGTGCCAGCTGTGAAGCGAGAAAGGGGAAGGATGAGCAGTTCTTC
J gene: TRBJ2-1; D gene: .; V gene: TRBV5-1; clone size: .; CDR3 protein: CASKKGIRLVSYNEQFF; CDR3 DNA: TGCGCCAGCAAAAAGGGGATCCGACTAGTCTCCTACAATGAGCAGTTCTTC
J gene: TRBJ2-1; D gene: TRBD2; V gene: TRBV19; clone size: .; CDR3 protein: CASRPLAGGSYNEQFF; CDR3 DNA: TGTGCCAGCCGCCCCCTGGCGGGAGGGAGTTACAATGAGCAGTTCTTC
J gene: TRBJ2-7; D gene: TRBD1; V gene: TRBV10-3; clone size: .; CDR3 protein: CAISAGQGAYEQYF; CDR3 DNA: TGTGCCATCAGTGCGGGACAGGGGGCCTACGAGCAGTACTTC
J gene: TRBJ2-1; D gene: TRBD2; V gene: TRBV10-1; clone size: .; CDR3 protein: CASSGRGLADNEQFF; CDR3 DNA: TGCGCCAGCAGTGGCCGGGGACTAGCGGACAATGAGCAGTTCTTC
J gene: TRBJ2-2; D gene: TRBD2; V gene: TRBV5-6; clone size: .; CDR3 protein: CASSLERETGELFF; CDR3 DNA: TGTGCCAGCAGCTTGGAGCGGGAGACCGGGGAGCTGTTTTTT